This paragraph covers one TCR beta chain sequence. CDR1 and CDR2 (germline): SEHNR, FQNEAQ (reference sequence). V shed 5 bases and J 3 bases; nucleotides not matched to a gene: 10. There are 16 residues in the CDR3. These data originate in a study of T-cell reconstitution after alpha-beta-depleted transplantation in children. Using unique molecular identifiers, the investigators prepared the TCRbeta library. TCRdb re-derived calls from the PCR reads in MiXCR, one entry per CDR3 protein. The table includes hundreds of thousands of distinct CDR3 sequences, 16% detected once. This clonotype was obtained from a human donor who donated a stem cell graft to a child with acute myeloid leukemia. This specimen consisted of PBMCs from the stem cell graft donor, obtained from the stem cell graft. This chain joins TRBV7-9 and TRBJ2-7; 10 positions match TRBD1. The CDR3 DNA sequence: TGTGCCAGCAGCCCCGGGACAGGGGCCCCTATCTACGAGCAGTACTTC. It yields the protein CASSPGTGAPIYEQYF. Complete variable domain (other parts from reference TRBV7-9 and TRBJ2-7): DTGVSQNPRHKITKRGQNVTFRCDPISEHNRLYWYRQTLGQGPEFLTYFQNEAQLEKSRLLSDRFSAERPKGSFSTLEIQRTEQGDSAMYLCASSPGTGAPIYEQYFGPGTRLTVT.